One sample yielded the 29 T cell receptor beta chains listed below, sequenced in a study of cytomegalovirus exposure and HLA in healthy donors. The PCR employed 60 Vbeta primers together with 13 Jbeta primers. Sequenced by immunoSEQ multiplex PCR; TCRdb stores in-frame clones only, minus some. Here the sample spans around 60,000 clones, around 80% being singletons. Material: PBMCs. The receptors come from a man aged 45-60 years in good health and CMV-seropositive.

This chain uses TRBV6-4 with TRBJ2-3; 7 bases align to TRBD1. Unmatched junction bases numbered 5, after V lost 0 bases and J lost 2 bases. The CDR3 contains 16 residues. Germline CDR1 and CDR2: MRHNA and SNTAGT. The CDR3 is CASSDSGRGTTDTQYF. The CDR3 DNA sequence: TGTGCCAGCAGTGACTCGGGCAGGGGGACCACAGATACGCAGTATTTT.

This clone came up a few times. This chain joins TRBV2 and TRBJ2-3; TRBD2 agrees at 11 bases. The CDR3 extends over 15 amino acids. V lost 8 bases and J lost 5; bases outside the gene matches: 9. Germline lookup yields CDR1 SNHLY and CDR2 FYNNEI. The CDR3, as DNA: TGTGCCAGCTCCTTCCTAGCGGGAGGCATAGATACGCAGTATTTT. This encodes CASSFLAGGIDTQYF.

The gene calls are TRBV7-2 and TRBJ1-5; perhaps TRBD1 as D (5 bases). Deletions cut 0 bases from V and 2 bases from J, with 5 bases between. CDR3 size: 14 residues. Germline assignment: CDR1 SGHTA and CDR2 FQGNSA. CDR3 nucleotides: TGTGCCAGCAGCTTAGCAGGGGGCAATCAGCCCCAGCATTTT. Residues: CASSLAGGNQPQHF.

The chain combines TRBV6-1 with TRBJ2-2, with 11 positions matching TRBD1. The V and J ends lost 4 bases and 1 base, in that order; junction bases with no gene match: 8. The CDR3 covers 18 residues. Per germline, CDR1 MNHNS and CDR2 SASEGT. CDR3 sequence: CASSAGQGAVGNTGELFF. The CDR3 region has the DNA TGTGCCAGCAGTGCCGGACAGGGGGCGGTTGGGAACACCGGGGAGCTGTTTTTT.

This chain connects TRBV7-2 to TRBJ2-5, with 8 nucleotides matching TRBD1. Germline trimming cut 9 bases from V and 4 bases from J; bases unmatched to any gene: 4. The CDR3 length is 12 residues. Germline CDR1 SGHTA, CDR2 FQGNSA. The CDR3 DNA reads TGTGCCAGAACAGGGACAGGAGAGACCCAGTACTTC. Translation: CARTGTGETQYF.

The CDR3 region is CASSSSPTVNQGYTF. The CDR3 DNA follows: TGTGCCAGCAGTTCCAGCCCCACAGTCAACCAGGGCTACACCTTC. The chain couples TRBV6-5 to TRBJ1-2; the D is unclear. V was clipped by 4 bases and J by 8 bases, with 20 bases between them. CDR3 size: 15 residues. Germline CDR1 and CDR2: MNHEY and SVGAGI.

This chain links TRBV7-2 with TRBJ2-7, with TRBD1 identical over 7 bases. The CDR3 has 15 residues. Germline CDR1 reads SGHTA; CDR2 reads FQGNSA. Trimming at V came to 1 base and at J to 3 bases, leaving 6 bases not matched to a gene. This CDR3 reads CASSLGTGAFYEQYF. The CDR3 DNA sequence: TGTGCCAGCAGCTTAGGTACAGGGGCTTTCTACGAGCAGTACTTC.

J is TRBJ2-1 and V is TRBV10-1; D is unclear. Trimming cost V 0 bases and J 7 bases, with 10 bases left between them. CDR1 and CDR2 from the germline V gene are WNHNN and SYGVQD (reference sequence). The CDR3 runs 14 residues. CDR3 region: CASSESAQQNEQFF. Here the CDR3 DNA reads TGCGCCAGCAGTGAGTCGGCCCAACAGAATGAGCAGTTCTTC.

This chain uses TRBV5-6 with TRBJ2-2, with 8 bases identical to TRBD1. V lost 5 bases and J lost 8; bases outside the gene matches: 5. Germline V gives CDR1 SGHDT, CDR2 YYEEEE. The CDR3 runs to 13 residues. This CDR3 is CASRRTGLGELFF. The CDR3 DNA is TGTGCCAGCAGAAGGACAGGGCTAGGGGAGCTGTTTTTT.

This clone appeared many times. This chain joins TRBV15 and TRBJ1-5; D unresolved. V was clipped by 3 bases and J by 6 bases, with 15 bases between them. CDR3 size: 15 residues. Germline assignment: CDR1 LNHNV and CDR2 YYDKDF (reference sequence). The CDR3 coding sequence is TGTGCCACCAGCAGGGCGGGAGGGCCGGGTCAGCCCCAGCATTTT. This codes for CATSRAGGPGQPQHF.

Remarks on this clone: At one boundary the junction diverges from the germline segment, which might be a read error. This chain connects TRBV6-5 to TRBJ1-6; 10 bases map to TRBD1. There are 15 residues in the CDR3. CDR1 is MNHEY, CDR2 SVGAGI, per germline. DNA for the CDR3: TGTGCCAGCAGTTACGGACAGGGGGTAAATTCCCCCCTCAACTTT. Amino acids: CASSYGQGVNSPLNF.

This clone came up once. The chain has TRBV28 and TRBJ1-5; 8 positions match TRBD1. CDR3 length equals 21 residues. Per the germline V gene, CDR1 is MDHEN and CDR2 is SYDVKM. The V segment lost 7 bases and the J segment 1 base; nucleotides outside the gene matches: 24. CDR3 nucleotide sequence: TGTGCCAGCACCATCGATACCGGTGGCGGACAGGGCTTTTGGAGCAATCAGCCCCAGCATTTT. Its protein product is CASTIDTGGGQGFWSNQPQHF.

The chain recombines TRBV9 with TRBJ2-2, with 7 nucleotides matching TRBD2. Germline CDR1 SGDLS, CDR2 YYNGEE. The ends lost 0 bases at V and 4 bases at J; junction bases unmatched: 6. This CDR3 comprises 16 residues. The DNA for the CDR3 is TGTGCCAGCAGCGTAGAGAGCGGGATAATCACCGGGGAGCTGTTTTTT. Protein: CASSVESGIITGELFF.

This clone was observed a handful of times. A much bigger clone sits one base away, suggesting this may be a read error. The chain joins TRBV2 to TRBJ1-5; a weak D match, TRBD1 (5 bases). The germline gives CDR1 SNHLY, CDR2 FYNNEI. The CDR3 has 16 residues. The CDR3 DNA reads as TGTGACAGCAGTGACGTATGGGGGGGAGCGGGTCAGCCCCAGCATTTT. Amino acid sequence: CDSSDVWGGAGQPQHF.

This clone was detected only once. The chain couples TRBV9 to TRBJ2-7, with D unclear. The V end was cut by 4 bases, the J end by 9 bases, with 20 bases between. This CDR3 is 14 amino acids long. Germline V gene data show CDR1 as SGDLS and CDR2 as YYNGEE. The CDR3 bases are TGTGCCAGCAGCCCCCGAGCAGGCCCTAACACGCAGTACTTC. This encodes CASSPRAGPNTQYF.

Details on this clone: An end of the junction differs from the germline gene, which may be a read error. The V call is TRBV5-1, the J call TRBJ2-5; a weak D match, TRBD2 (5 bases). The CDR3 loop spans 14 amino acids. Germline V gene data show CDR1 as SGHRS and CDR2 as YFSETQ. The chain's CDR3 is CASSLALSGETQYF. CDR3 in DNA: TGCGCCAGCAGTTTGGCCCTGTCGGGGGAGACCCAGTACTTC. Based on the CDR3 plus reference TRBV5-1 and TRBJ2-5, the full variable domain is KAGVTQTPRYLIKTRGQQVTLSCSPISGHRSVSWYQQTPGQGLQFLFEYFSETQRNKGNFPGRFSGRQFSNSRSEMNVSTLELGDSALYLCASSLALSGETQYFGPGTRLLVL.

This clone was observed a few times. The sample contains more than one DNA sequence encoding this CDR3. V and J are TRBV9 and TRBJ2-7; D not resolved. This CDR3 has 15 amino acids. Trimming pared 4 bases from V and 4 bases from J, leaving 18 bases between. Germline CDR1 and CDR2: SGDLS and YYNGEE. The CDR3 nucleotides read TGTGCCAGCAGCTCCCAGAGGCCCAGCTCATACGAGCAGTACTTC. Translated: CASSSQRPSSYEQYF.

The gene calls are TRBV7-2 and TRBJ1-2; D remains unclear. This CDR3 comprises 14 residues. The V gene lost 4 bases and the J gene lost 3 bases, with 12 bases spanning the gap. The germline gives CDR1 SGHTA, CDR2 FQGNSA. CDR3 sequence reads: CASSSPSGYYGYTF. CDR3 in DNA: TGTGCCAGCAGCTCCCCAAGCGGGTACTATGGCTACACCTTC.

V gene TRBV19 combines with J gene TRBJ2-7; D unclear. This CDR3 contains 14 residues. V gave up 5 bases and J gave up 3 bases, with 14 bases separating them. Looked up from germline, CDR1 is LNHDA and CDR2 is SQIVND (reference sequence). CDR3 DNA sequence: TGTGCCAGTAGTTCGTGGGCCTCGCACTACGAGCAGTACTTC. Residues: CASSSWASHYEQYF.

This clone occurred a few times. The chain uses TRBV5-6 and TRBJ1-4, with D possibly TRBD1 on 5 matching bases. V was pared by 0 bases and J by 8 bases, with 11 bases between. Germline assignment: CDR1 SGHDT and CDR2 YYEEEE. The CDR3 has 14 amino acids. CDR3 nucleotides: TGTGCCAGCAGCTTGGGTCAGGGAGGGGAAAAACTGTTTTTT. Its translation: CASSLGQGGEKLFF.

This clone was observed a single time. The chain carries TRBV5-4 and TRBJ1-5; 7 bases fit TRBD1. The CDR3 covers 14 residues. Trimming at V came to 4 bases and at J to 4 bases, leaving 5 bases not matched to a gene. CDR1 is SGHNT, CDR2 YYREEE, per germline (reference sequence). Here the CDR3 DNA reads TGTGCCAGCAGCATTCAGGGGGTGAATCAGCCCCAGCATTTT. Its protein is CASSIQGVNQPQHF. The full variable domain, its missing parts supplied by reference TRBV5-4 and TRBJ1-5, is ETGVTQSPTHLIKTRGQQVTLRCSSQSGHNTVSWYQQALGQGPQFIFQYYREEENGRGNFPPRFSGLQFPNYSSELNVNALELDDSALYLCASSIQGVNQPQHFGDGTRLSIL.

This sequence joins TRBV2 and TRBJ2-7, with D perhaps matching TRBD1 (6 bases). Germline assignment: CDR1 SNHLY and CDR2 FYNNEI. Between the trimmed V and J ends, which lost 6 bases and 0 bases, there was a span of 12 bases. The CDR3 is made up of 14 amino acids. CDR3 bases: TGTGCCAGCAGCGTCAGGACAGTCTCCTACGAGCAGTACTTC. Translated: CASSVRTVSYEQYF.

The chain has TRBV27 and TRBJ1-2, with TRBD1 matching 11 bases. The CDR3 spans 13 residues. With 7 bases clipped from V and 6 bases from J, the junction kept 4 bases outside the gene matches. Germline CDR1 is MNHEY and CDR2 is SMNVEV (reference sequence). The CDR3: CASKRTGGHGYTF. The CDR3 DNA follows: TGTGCCAGCAAGCGGACAGGGGGCCATGGCTACACCTTC.

CDR3 region: CSVAQLAAYEQYF. The CDR3 DNA is TGCAGCGTTGCTCAACTAGCGGCCTACGAGCAGTACTTC. The chain links TRBV29-1 to TRBJ2-7; 8 bases fit TRBD2. The CDR3 extends over 13 amino acids. The junction had 4 bases not matched to a gene; V was cut back by 4 bases and J by 2 bases. CDR1 SQVTM and CDR2 ANQGSEA come from the germline V gene.

This chain connects TRBV6-5 to TRBJ1-1, with D unresolved. The CDR3 loop spans 12 amino acids. Looked up from germline, CDR1 is MNHEY and CDR2 is SVGAGI. V shed 5 bases and J shed 3 bases, with 7 bases lying between them. CDR3 in amino acids: CASSNSYTEAFF. CDR3 bases: TGTGCCAGCAGTAACAGCTACACTGAAGCTTTCTTT.

This clone came up a few times. The chain uses TRBV7-9 and TRBJ1-3; 7 nucleotides match TRBD1. Per the germline V gene, CDR1 is SEHNR and CDR2 is FQNEAQ (reference sequence). The length of the CDR3 is 18 residues. Unmatched junction bases numbered 15, after V lost 4 bases and J lost 3 bases. In DNA form, the CDR3 reads TGTGCCAGCAGCTCCAAGAAAGTTTCAGGGGGATTTGGAAACACCATATATTTT. This sequence encodes CASSSKKVSGGFGNTIYF.

The genes are TRBV7-3 and TRBJ2-5, with 9 bases that match TRBD2. From germline, CDR1 is SGHTA and CDR2 FQGTGA. J gave up 5 bases and V 3 bases, and 4 bases lay outside the gene matches. This CDR3 contains 14 residues. The CDR3, as DNA: TGTGCCAGCAGCTTCGGCGGGGGGGGCGAGACCCAGTACTTC. Translated, it gives CASSFGGGGETQYF.

This clone was detected only a few times. The chain links TRBV6-5 to TRBJ2-7, with no clear D. The germline V gene encodes CDR1 MNHEY and CDR2 SVGAGI. There are 14 residues in the CDR3. V was trimmed by 0 bases and J by 5 bases, leaving 11 bases between them. DNA for the CDR3: TGTGCCAGCAGTTACTCCGTTGAGAGGCACGAGCAGTACTTC. It specifies CASSYSVERHEQYF.

Worth noting for this clone: One end of the junction fails to match germline, which may point to a read error. In nucleotides, the CDR3 is TGCAGCGTCGAAGGGGTTAGCGGGGGGGTTTCCTACAATGAGCAGTTCTTC. Its translation is CSVEGVSGGVSYNEQFF. The chain combines TRBV29-1 with TRBJ2-1; 11 bases fit TRBD2. Germline-derived CDR1 and CDR2 are SQVTM and ANQGSEA. This CDR3 contains 17 residues.